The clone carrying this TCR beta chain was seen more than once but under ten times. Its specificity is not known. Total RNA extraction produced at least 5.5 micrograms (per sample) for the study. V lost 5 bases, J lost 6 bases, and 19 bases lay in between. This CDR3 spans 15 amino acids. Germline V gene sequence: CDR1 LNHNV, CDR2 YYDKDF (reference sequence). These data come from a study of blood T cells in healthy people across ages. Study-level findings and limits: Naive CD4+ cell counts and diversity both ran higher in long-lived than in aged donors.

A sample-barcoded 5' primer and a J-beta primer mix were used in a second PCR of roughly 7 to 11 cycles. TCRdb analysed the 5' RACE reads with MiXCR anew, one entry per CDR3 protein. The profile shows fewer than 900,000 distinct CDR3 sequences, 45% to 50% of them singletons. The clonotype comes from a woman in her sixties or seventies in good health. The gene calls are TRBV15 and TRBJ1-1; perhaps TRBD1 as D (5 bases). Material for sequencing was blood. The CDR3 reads CATSLARAGPSEAFF. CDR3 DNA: TGTGCCACCAGCCTAGCGCGGGCAGGGCCTTCTGAAGCTTTCTTT.